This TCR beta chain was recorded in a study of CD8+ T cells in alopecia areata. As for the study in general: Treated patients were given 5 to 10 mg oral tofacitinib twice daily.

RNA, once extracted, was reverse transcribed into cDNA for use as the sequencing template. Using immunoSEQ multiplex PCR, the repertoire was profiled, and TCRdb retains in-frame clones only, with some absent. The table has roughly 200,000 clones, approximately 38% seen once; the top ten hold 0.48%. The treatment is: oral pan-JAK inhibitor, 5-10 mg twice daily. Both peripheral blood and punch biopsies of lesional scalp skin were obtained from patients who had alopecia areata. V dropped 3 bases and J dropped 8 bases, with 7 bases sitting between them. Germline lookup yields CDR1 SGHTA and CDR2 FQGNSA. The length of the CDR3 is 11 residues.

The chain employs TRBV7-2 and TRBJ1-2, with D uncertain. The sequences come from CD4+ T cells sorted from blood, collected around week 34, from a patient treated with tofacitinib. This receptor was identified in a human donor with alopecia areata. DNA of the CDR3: TGTGCCAGCAGCTTTTCCCGGGGCTACACCTTC. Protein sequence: CASSFSRGYTF.